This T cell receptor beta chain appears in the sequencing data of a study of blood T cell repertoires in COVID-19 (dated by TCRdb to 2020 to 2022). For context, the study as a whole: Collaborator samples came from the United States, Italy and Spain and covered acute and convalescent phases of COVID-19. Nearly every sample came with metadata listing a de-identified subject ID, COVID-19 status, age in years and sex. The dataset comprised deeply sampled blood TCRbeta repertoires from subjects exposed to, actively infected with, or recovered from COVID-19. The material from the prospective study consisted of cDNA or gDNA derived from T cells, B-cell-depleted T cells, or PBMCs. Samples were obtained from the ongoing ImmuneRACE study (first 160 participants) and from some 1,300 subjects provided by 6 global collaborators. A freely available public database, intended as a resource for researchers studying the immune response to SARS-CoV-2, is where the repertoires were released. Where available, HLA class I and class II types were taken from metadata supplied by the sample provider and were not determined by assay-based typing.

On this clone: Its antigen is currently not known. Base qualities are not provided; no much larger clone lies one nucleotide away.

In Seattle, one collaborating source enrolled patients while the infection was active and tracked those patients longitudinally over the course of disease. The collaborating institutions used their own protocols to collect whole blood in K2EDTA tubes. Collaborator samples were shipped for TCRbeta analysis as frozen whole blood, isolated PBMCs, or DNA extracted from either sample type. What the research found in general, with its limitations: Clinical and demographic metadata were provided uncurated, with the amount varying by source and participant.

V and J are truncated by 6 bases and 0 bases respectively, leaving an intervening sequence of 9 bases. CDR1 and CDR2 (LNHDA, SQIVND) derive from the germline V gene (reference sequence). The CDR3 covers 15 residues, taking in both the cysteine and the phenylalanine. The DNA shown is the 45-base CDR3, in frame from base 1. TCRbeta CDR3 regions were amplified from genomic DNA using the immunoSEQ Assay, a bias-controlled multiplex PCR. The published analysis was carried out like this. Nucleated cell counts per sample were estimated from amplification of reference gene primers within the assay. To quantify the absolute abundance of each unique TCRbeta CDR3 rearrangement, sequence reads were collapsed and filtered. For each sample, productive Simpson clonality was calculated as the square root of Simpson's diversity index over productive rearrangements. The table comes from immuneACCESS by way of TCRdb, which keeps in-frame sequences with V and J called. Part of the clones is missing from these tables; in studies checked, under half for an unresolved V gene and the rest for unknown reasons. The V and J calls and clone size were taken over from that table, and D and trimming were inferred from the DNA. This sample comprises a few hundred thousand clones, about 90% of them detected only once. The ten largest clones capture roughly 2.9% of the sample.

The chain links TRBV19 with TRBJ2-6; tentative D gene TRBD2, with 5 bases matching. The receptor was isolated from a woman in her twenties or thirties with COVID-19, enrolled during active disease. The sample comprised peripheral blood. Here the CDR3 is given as CASSPGNSGANVLTF. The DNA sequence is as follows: TGTGCCAGTAGCCCCGGGAACTCTGGGGCCAACGTCCTGACTTTC.